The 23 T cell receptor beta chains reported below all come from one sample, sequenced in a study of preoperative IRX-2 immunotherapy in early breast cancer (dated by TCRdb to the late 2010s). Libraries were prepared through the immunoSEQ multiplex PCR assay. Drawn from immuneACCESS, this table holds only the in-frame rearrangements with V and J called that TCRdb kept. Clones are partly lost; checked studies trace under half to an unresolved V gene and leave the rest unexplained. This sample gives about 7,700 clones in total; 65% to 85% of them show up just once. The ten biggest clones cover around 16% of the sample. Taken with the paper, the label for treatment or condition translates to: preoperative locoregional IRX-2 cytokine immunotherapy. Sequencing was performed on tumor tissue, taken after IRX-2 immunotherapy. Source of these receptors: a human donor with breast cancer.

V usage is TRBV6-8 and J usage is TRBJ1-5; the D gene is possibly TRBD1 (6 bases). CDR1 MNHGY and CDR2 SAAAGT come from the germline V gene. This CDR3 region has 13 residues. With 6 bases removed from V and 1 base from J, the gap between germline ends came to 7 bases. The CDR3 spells CASSGQSNQPQHF. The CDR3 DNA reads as TGTGCCAGCAGCGGACAGAGCAATCAGCCCCAGCATTTT.

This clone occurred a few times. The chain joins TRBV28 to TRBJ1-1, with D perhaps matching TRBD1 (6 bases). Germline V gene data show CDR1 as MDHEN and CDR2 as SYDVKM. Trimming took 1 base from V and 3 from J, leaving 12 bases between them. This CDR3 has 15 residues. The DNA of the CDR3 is TGTGCCAGCAGTTTATTGCGGGGGGCGTACACTGAAGCTTTCTTT. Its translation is CASSLLRGAYTEAFF.

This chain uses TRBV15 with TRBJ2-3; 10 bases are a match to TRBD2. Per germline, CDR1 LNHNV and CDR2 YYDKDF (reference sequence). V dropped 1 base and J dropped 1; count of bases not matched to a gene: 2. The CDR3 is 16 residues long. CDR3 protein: CATSRGTSGGTDTQYF. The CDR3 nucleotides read TGTGCCACCAGCAGAGGAACTAGCGGGGGCACAGATACGCAGTATTTT.

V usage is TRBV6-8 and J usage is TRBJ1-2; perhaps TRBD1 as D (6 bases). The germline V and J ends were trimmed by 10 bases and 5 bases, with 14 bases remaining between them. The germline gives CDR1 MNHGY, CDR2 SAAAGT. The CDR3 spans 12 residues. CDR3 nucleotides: TGTGCCACCGCTAGGGGGGCTTATGGCTACACCTTC. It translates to CATARGAYGYTF.

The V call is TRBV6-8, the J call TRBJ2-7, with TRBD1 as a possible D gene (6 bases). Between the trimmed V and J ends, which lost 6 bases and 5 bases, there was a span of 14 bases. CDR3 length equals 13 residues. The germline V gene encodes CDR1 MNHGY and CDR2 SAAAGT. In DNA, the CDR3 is TGTGCCAGCAGGCTAGGGGGTTTAAACGAGCAGTACTTC. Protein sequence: CASRLGGLNEQYF.

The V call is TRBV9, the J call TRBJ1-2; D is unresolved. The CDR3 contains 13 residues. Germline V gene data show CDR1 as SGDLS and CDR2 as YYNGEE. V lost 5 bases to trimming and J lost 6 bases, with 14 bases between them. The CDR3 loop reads CASSGERGHGYTF. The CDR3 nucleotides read TGTGCCAGCAGTGGGGAGAGAGGGCATGGCTACACCTTC.

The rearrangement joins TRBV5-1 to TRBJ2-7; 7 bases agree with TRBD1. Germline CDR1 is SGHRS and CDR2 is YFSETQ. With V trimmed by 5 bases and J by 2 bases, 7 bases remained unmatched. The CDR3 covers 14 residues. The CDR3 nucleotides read TGCGCCAGCAGACCCACGGGACAGACCTACGAGCAGTACTTC. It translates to CASRPTGQTYEQYF. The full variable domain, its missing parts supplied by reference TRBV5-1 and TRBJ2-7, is KAGVTQTPRYLIKTRGQQVTLSCSPISGHRSVSWYQQTPGQGLQFLFEYFSETQRNKGNFPGRFSGRQFSNSRSEMNVSTLELGDSALYLCASRPTGQTYEQYFGPGTRLTVT.

CDR3 in amino acids: CASSPNTGSSYGYTF. CDR3 in DNA: TGTGCCAGCTCACCGAATACAGGGTCGAGCTATGGCTACACCTTC. The gene calls are TRBV18 and TRBJ1-2; D may be TRBD1 (6 bases). Germline V gene data show CDR1 as KGHSH and CDR2 as LQKENI. The CDR3 loop spans 15 amino acids. Trimming stripped 3 bases from V and 4 bases from J, with 15 bases between. The full variable domain, with the rest looked up from reference TRBV18 and TRBJ1-2, is NAGVMQNPRHLVRRRGQEARLRCSPMKGHSHVYWYRQLPEEGLKFMVYLQKENIIDESGMPKERFSAEFPKEGPSILRIQQVVRGDSAAYFCASSPNTGSSYGYTFGSGTRLTVV.

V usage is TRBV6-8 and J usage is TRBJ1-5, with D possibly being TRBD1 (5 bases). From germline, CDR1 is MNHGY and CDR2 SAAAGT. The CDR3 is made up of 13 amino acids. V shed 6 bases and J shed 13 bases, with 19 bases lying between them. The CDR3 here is CASRPTGLRKQHF. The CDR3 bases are TGTGCCAGCAGGCCTACAGGACTTCGAAAACAGCATTTT.

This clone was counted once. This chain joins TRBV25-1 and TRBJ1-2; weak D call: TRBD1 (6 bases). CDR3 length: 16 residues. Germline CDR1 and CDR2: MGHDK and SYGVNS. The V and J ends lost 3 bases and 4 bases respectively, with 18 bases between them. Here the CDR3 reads CASSDPRPDRVYGYTF. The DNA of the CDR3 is TGTGCCAGCAGTGACCCCCGGCCGGACAGAGTCTATGGCTACACCTTC.

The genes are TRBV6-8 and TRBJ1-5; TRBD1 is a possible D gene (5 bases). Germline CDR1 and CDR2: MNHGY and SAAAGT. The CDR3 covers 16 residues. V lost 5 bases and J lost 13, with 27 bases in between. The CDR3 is CASSAFTGTDDNLQHF. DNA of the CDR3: TGTGCCAGCAGTGCGTTTACCGGGACGGACGATAATTTACAGCATTTT.

As DNA, the CDR3 is TGTGCCAGTACCGGTTTAGTGGGTCAGCCCCAGCATTTT. It is translated as CASTGLVGQPQHF. The rearrangement links TRBV19 to TRBJ1-5; D not resolved. The germline gives CDR1 LNHDA, CDR2 SQIVND (reference sequence). The CDR3 covers 13 residues. V dropped 7 bases and J dropped 6 bases, with 13 bases sitting between them.

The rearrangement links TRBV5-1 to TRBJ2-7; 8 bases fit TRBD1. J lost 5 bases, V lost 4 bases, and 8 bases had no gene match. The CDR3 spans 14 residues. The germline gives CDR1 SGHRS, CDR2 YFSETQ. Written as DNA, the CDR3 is TGCGCCAGCAGCCTGAGACAGGGGATTAACGAGCAGTACTTC. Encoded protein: CASSLRQGINEQYF. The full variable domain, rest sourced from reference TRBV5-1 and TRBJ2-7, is KAGVTQTPRYLIKTRGQQVTLSCSPISGHRSVSWYQQTPGQGLQFLFEYFSETQRNKGNFPGRFSGRQFSNSRSEMNVSTLELGDSALYLCASSLRQGINEQYFGPGTRLTVT.

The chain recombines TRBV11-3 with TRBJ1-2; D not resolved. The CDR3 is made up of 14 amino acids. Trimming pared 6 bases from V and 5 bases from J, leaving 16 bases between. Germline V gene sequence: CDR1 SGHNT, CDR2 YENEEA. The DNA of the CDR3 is TGTGCCAGCAGTTTACGACCCGGATTGTATGGCTACACCTTC. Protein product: CASSLRPGLYGYTF.

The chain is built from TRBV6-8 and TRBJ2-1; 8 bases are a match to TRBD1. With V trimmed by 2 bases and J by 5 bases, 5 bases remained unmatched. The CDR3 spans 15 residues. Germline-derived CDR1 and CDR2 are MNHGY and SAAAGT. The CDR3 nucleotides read TGTGCCAGCAGTTACGGCAGGGGGCTGGACAATGAGCAGTTCTTC. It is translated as CASSYGRGLDNEQFF.

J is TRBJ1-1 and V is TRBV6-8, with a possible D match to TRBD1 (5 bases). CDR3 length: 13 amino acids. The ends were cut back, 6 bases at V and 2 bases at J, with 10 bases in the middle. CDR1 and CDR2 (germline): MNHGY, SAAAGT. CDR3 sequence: CASRTGRNTEAFF. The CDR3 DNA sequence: TGTGCCAGCAGAACAGGCAGAAACACTGAAGCTTTCTTT.

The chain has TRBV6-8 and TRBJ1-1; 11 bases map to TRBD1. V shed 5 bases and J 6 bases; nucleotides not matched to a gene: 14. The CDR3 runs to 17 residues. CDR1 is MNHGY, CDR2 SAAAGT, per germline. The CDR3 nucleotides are TGTGCCAGCAGTCCTAGGACAGGGGGCTGGGAAGTGGCTGAAGCTTTCTTT. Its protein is CASSPRTGGWEVAEAFF.

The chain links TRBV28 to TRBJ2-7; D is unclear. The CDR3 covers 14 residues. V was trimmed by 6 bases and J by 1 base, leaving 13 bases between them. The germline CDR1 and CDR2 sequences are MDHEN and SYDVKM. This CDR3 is CASSRDTVSYEQYF. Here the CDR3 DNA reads TGTGCCAGCAGCCGCGATACAGTTTCCTACGAGCAGTACTTC.

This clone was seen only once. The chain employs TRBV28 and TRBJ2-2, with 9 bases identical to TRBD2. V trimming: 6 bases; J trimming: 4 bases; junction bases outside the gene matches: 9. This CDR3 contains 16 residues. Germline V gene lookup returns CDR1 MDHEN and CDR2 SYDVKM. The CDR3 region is CASRAAGTSSTGELFF. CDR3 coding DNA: TGTGCCAGCAGAGCGGCCGGGACTAGCTCCACCGGGGAGCTGTTTTTT. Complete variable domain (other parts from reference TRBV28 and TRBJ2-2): DVKVTQSSRYLVKRTGEKVFLECVQDMDHENMFWYRQDPGLGLRLIYFSYDVKMKEKGDIPEGYSVSREKKERFSLILESASTNQTSMYLCASRAAGTSSTGELFFGEGSRLTVL.

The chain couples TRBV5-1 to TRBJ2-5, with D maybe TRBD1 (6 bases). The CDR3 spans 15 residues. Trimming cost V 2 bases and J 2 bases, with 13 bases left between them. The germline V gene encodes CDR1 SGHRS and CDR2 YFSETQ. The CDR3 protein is CASSLIGQKQETQYF. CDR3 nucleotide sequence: TGCGCCAGCAGCTTAATCGGACAGAAACAAGAGACCCAGTACTTC.

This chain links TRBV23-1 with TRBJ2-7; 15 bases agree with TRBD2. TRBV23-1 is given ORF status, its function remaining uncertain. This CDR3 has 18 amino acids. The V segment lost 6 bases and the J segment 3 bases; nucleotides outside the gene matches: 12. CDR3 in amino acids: CASSLEGPGLAGGYEQYF. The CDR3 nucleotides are TGCGCCAGCAGCTTGGAAGGCCCGGGACTAGCGGGGGGCTACGAGCAGTACTTC.

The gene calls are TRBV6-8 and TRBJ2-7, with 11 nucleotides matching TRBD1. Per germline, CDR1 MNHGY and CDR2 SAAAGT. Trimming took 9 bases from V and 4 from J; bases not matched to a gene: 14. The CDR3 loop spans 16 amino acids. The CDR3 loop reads CASKTTYGTGGYEQYF. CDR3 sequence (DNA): TGTGCCAGTAAAACTACCTACGGGACAGGGGGTTACGAGCAGTACTTC.

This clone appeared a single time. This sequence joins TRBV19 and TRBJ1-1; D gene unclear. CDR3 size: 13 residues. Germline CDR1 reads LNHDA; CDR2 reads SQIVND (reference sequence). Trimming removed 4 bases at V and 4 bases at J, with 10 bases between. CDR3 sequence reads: CASSTLKGTEAFF. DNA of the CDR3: TGTGCCAGTAGTACGTTGAAGGGCACTGAAGCTTTCTTT.